A single sample gave rise to the 3 T cell receptor beta chains below, sequenced in a study of T cells in Graves' hyperthyroidism and ophthalmopathy. It was RNA transcripts that yielded the amplified TCR beta CDR3 regions. The TCR CDR3 first-round RT-PCR relied on the HTBI primer set. TCRdb reprocessed the multiplex PCR reads with MiXCR, giving one entry per CDR3 protein. The sample lists about 360,000 distinct CDR3 sequences; about 20% were seen once. Sample: blood. These TCRs come from a woman aged 18 to 35 with Graves' hyperthyroidism.

This clonotype was detected ten times or more. The chain combines TRBV28 with TRBJ1-5, with TRBD1 matching over 9 bases. The germline CDR1 and CDR2 sequences are MDHEN and SYDVKM. The ends lost 2 bases at V and 9 bases at J; junction bases unmatched: 5. The CDR3 has 14 residues. The CDR3 reads CASSLGGQGGPQHF. The CDR3 DNA reads TGTGCCAGCAGTTTAGGGGGACAGGGAGGGCCCCAGCATTTT.

This clonotype was observed many times. The V and J genes are TRBV28 and TRBJ2-5; 15 nucleotides line up with TRBD2. Germline V gives CDR1 MDHEN, CDR2 SYDVKM. CDR3 length equals 19 residues. The trim removed 6 bases at V and 1 base at J, leaving 12 bases unmatched. The CDR3 DNA sequence: TGTGCCAGCAGCCATCGTGGGACTAGCGGGGGGCACCGCCAAGAGACCCAGTACTTC. This encodes CASSHRGTSGGHRQETQYF.

This clonotype has ten or more counts. The chain combines TRBV5-1 with TRBJ1-1; D is unclear. Trimming took off 4 bases at V and 7 bases at J, with 11 bases between the two ends. Germline CDR1 and CDR2: SGHRS and YFSETQ. The CDR3 is 12 amino acids. The CDR3 protein is CASSLRTDEAFF. The CDR3 nucleotides are TGCGCCAGCAGCCTAAGGACGGATGAAGCTTTCTTT.